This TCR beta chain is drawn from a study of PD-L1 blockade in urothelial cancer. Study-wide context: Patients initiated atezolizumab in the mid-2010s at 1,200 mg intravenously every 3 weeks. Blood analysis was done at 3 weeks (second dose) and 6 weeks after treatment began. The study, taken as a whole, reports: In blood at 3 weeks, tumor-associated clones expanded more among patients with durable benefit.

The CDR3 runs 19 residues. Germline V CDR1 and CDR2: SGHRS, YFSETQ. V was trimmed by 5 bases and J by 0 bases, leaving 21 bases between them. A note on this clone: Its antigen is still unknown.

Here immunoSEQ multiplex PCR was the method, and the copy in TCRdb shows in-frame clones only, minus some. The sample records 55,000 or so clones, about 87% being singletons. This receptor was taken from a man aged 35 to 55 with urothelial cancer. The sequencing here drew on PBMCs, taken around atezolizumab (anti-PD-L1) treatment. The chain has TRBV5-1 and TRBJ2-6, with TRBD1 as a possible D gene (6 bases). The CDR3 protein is CASRRGSGLQDSGANVLTF. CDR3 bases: TGCGCCAGCAGAAGGGGGTCGGGGCTTCAAGACTCTGGGGCCAACGTCCTGACTTTC. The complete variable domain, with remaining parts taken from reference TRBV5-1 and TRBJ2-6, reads KAGVTQTPRYLIKTRGQQVTLSCSPISGHRSVSWYQQTPGQGLQFLFEYFSETQRNKGNFPGRFSGRQFSNSRSEMNVSTLELGDSALYLCASRRGSGLQDSGANVLTFGAGSRLTVL.